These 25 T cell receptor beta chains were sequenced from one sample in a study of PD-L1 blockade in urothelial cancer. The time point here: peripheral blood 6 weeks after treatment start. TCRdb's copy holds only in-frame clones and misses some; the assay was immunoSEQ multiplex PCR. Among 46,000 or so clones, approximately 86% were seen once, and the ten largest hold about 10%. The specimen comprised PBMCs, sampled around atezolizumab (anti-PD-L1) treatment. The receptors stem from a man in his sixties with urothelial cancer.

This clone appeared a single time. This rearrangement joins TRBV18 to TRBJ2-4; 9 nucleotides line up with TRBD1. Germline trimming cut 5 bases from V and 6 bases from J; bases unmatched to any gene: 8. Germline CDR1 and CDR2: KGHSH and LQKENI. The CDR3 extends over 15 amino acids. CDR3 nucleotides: TGTGCCAGCTCAACAGGGGGCTCTCCCCTAAACATTCAGTACTTC. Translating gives CASSTGGSPLNIQYF. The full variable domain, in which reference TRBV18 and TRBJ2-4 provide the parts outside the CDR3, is NAGVMQNPRHLVRRRGQEARLRCSPMKGHSHVYWYRQLPEEGLKFMVYLQKENIIDESGMPKERFSAEFPKEGPSILRIQQVVRGDSAAYFCASSTGGSPLNIQYFGAGTRLSVL.

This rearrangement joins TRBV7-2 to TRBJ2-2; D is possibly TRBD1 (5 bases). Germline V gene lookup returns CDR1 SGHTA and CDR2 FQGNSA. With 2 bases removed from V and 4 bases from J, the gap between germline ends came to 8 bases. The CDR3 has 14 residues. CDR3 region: CASSLRQSTGELFF. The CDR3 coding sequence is TGTGCCAGCAGCTTAAGACAGTCCACCGGGGAGCTGTTTTTT.

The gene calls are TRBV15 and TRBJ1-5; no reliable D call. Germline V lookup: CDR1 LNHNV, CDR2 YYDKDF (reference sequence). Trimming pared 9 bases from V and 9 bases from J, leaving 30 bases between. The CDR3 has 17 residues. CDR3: CATGRNRESVGLAPQHF. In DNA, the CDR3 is TGTGCCACGGGGAGGAACAGAGAATCAGTAGGGTTGGCGCCCCAGCATTTT.

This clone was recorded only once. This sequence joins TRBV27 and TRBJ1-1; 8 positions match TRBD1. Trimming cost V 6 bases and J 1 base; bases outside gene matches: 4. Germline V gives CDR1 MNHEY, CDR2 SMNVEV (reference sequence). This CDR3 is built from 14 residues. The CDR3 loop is CASRRQGKNTEAFF. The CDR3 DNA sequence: TGTGCCAGCAGGAGACAGGGGAAGAACACTGAAGCTTTCTTT.

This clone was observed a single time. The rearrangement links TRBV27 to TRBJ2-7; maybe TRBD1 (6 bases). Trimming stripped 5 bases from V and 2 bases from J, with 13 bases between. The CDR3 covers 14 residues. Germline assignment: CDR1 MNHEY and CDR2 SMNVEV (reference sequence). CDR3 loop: CASSTAGVPYEQYF. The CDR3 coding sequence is TGTGCCAGCAGTACGGCAGGGGTACCCTACGAGCAGTACTTC.

This chain's CDR3 is CATSRDTGVEKLFF. In DNA form, the CDR3 reads TGTGCCACCAGCAGAGATACGGGGGTTGAAAAACTGTTTTTT. The chain recombines TRBV15 with TRBJ1-4; a weak D match, TRBD1 (5 bases). The CDR3 totals 14 residues. Germline CDR1 and CDR2: LNHNV and YYDKDF (reference sequence). V lost 0 bases and J 7 bases, leaving 9 bases between the germline ends.

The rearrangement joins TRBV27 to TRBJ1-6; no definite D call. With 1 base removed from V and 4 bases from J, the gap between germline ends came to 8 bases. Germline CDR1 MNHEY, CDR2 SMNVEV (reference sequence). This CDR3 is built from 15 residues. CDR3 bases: TGTGCCAGCAGTTTATGGGCAGCTTATAATTCACCCCTCCACTTT. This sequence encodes CASSLWAAYNSPLHF.

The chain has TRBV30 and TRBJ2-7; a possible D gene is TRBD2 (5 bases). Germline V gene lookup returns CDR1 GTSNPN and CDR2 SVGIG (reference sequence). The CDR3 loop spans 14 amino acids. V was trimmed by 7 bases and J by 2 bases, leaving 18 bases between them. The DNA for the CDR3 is TGTGCCTCCCAAGCGGCGAGTCGGACCTACGAGCAGTACTTC. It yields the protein CASQAASRTYEQYF.

CDR3: CASSLRPAGEQYF. DNA of the CDR3: TGTGCCAGCAGTTTACGCCCGGCGGGGGAGCAGTACTTC. V gene TRBV27 combines with J gene TRBJ2-7, with D perhaps matching TRBD2 (6 bases). CDR3 size: 13 residues. Germline V lookup: CDR1 MNHEY, CDR2 SMNVEV (reference sequence). V gave up 2 bases and J gave up 7 bases, with 12 bases separating them.

The CDR3 nucleotides read TGTGCCTGGAGGGGACTAACCTATGGCTACACCTTC. Amino acid sequence: CAWRGLTYGYTF. The chain couples TRBV30 to TRBJ1-2, with D maybe TRBD1 (5 bases). Germline V gene data show CDR1 as GTSNPN and CDR2 as SVGIG (reference sequence). CDR3 length equals 12 residues. Trimming removed 3 bases at V and 4 bases at J, with 9 bases between.

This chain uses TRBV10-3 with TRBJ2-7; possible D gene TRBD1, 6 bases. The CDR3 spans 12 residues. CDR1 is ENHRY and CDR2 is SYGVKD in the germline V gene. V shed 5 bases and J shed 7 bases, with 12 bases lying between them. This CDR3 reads CAISRGLGEQYF. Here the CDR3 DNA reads TGTGCCATCAGTAGGGGGTTGGGTGAGCAGTACTTC.

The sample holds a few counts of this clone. The CDR3 bases are TGTGCCAGCAGCTTAGCGGCTAGCGGGGGACTAACAGATACGCAGTATTTT. This sequence encodes CASSLAASGGLTDTQYF. The chain couples TRBV7-9 to TRBJ2-3; the match to TRBD2 covers 10 bases. The CDR3 extends over 17 amino acids. Germline lookup yields CDR1 SEHNR and CDR2 FQNEAQ (reference sequence). Trimming cost V 0 bases and J 3 bases; bases outside gene matches: 6.

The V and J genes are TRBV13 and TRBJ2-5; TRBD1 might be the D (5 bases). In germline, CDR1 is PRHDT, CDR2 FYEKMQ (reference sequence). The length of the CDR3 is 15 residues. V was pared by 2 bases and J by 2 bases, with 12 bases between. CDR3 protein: CASSLKQAGQETQYF. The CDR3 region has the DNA TGTGCCAGCAGCTTAAAACAGGCAGGGCAAGAGACCCAGTACTTC.

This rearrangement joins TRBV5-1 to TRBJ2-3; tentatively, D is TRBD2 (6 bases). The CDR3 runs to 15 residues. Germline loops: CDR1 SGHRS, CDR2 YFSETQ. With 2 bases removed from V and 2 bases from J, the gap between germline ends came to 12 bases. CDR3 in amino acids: CASSLVAGNTDTQYF. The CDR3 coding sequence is TGCGCCAGCAGCTTAGTTGCGGGGAACACAGATACGCAGTATTTT. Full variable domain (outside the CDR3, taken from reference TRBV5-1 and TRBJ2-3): KAGVTQTPRYLIKTRGQQVTLSCSPISGHRSVSWYQQTPGQGLQFLFEYFSETQRNKGNFPGRFSGRQFSNSRSEMNVSTLELGDSALYLCASSLVAGNTDTQYFGPGTRLTVL.

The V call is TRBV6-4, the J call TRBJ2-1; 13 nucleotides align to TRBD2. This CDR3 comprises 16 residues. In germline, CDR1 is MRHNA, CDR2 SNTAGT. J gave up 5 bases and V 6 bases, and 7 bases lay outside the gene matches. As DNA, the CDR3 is TGTGCCAGCAGACAGGAGGGACTAGCGGGGAACAATGAGCAGTTCTTC. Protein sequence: CASRQEGLAGNNEQFF.

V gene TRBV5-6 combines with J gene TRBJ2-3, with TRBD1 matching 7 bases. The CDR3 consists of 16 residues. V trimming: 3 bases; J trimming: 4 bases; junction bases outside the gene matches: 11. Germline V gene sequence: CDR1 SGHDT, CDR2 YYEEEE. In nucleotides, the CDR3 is TGTGCCAGCAGCTCACTACAGGGGTCGTGGGCAGATACGCAGTATTTT. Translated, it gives CASSSLQGSWADTQYF.

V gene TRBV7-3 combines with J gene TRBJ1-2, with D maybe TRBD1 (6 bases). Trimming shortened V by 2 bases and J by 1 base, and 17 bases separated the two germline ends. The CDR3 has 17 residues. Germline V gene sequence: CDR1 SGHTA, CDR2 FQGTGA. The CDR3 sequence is CASSLDELGAYNYGYTF. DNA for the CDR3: TGTGCCAGCAGCTTAGATGAGCTGGGGGCCTATAACTATGGCTACACCTTC.

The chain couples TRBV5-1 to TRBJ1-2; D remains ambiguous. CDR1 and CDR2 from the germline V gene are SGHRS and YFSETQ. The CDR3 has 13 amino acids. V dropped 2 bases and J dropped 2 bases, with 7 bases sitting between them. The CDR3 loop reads CASSLTENYGYTF. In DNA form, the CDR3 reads TGCGCCAGCAGCTTAACAGAGAACTATGGCTACACCTTC. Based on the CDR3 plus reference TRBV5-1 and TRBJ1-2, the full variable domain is KAGVTQTPRYLIKTRGQQVTLSCSPISGHRSVSWYQQTPGQGLQFLFEYFSETQRNKGNFPGRFSGRQFSNSRSEMNVSTLELGDSALYLCASSLTENYGYTFGSGTRLTVV.

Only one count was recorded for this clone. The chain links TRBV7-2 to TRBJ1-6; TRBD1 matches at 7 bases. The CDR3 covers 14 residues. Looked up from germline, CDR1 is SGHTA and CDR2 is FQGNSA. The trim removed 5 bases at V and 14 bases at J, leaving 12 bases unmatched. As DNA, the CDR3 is TGTGCCAGCAGCCCACAGGGACAGCCCGTTGCCCTCCACTTT. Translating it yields CASSPQGQPVALHF.

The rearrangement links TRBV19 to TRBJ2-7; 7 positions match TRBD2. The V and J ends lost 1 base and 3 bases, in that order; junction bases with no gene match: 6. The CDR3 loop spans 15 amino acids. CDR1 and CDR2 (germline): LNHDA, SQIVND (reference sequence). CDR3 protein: CASSIGLAVFYEQYF. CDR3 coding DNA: TGTGCCAGTAGTATAGGGCTAGCGGTGTTCTACGAGCAGTACTTC. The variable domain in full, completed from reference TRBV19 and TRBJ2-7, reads DGGITQSPKYLFRKEGQNVTLSCEQNLNHDAMYWYRQDPGQGLRLIYYSQIVNDFQKGDIAEGYSVSREKKESFPLTVTSAQKNPTAFYLCASSIGLAVFYEQYFGPGTRLTVT.

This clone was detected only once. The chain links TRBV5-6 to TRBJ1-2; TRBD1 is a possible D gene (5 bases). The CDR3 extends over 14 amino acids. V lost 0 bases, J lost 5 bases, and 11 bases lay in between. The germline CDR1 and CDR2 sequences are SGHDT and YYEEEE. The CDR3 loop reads CASSLGRQTYGYTF. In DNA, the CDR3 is TGTGCCAGCAGCTTGGGGCGACAGACATATGGCTACACCTTC.

The CDR3 coding sequence is TGTGCCAGCAGTGAATTTTTTAATAACACTGAAGCTTTCTTT. Its translation is CASSEFFNNTEAFF. The rearrangement uses TRBV2 and TRBJ1-1; D ambiguous. The CDR3 is 14 amino acids. Germline values: CDR1 SNHLY, CDR2 FYNNEI. V lost 2 bases and J lost 2, with 9 bases in between.

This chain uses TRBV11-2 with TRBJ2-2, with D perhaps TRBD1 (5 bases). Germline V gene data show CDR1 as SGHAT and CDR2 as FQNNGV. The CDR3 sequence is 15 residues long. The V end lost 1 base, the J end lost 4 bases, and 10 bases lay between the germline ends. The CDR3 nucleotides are TGTGCCAGCAGCTTAGTGTTAGGGGTCACCGGGGAGCTGTTTTTT. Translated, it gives CASSLVLGVTGELFF.

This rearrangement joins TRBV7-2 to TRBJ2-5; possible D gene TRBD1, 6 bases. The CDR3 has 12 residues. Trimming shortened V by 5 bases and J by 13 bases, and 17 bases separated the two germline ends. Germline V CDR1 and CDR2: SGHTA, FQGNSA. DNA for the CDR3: TGTGCCAGCAGCCCGCCGTTGGGACATTCGTACTTC. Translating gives CASSPPLGHSYF. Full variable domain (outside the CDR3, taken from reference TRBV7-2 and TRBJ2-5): GAGVSQSPSNKVTEKGKDVELRCDPISGHTALYWYRQSLGQGLEFLIYFQGNSAPDKSGLPSDRFSAERTGGSVSTLTIQRTQQEDSAVYLCASSPPLGHSYFGPGTRLLVL.

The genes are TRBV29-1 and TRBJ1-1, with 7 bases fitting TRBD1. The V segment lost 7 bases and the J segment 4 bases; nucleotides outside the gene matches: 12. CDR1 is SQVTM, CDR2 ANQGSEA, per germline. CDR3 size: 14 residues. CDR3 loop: CSGQPTGVGTEAFF. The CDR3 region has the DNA TGCAGCGGCCAACCTACAGGGGTGGGCACTGAAGCTTTCTTT.